This TCR beta chain comes out of a study of T cells after yellow fever vaccination. The study, taken as a whole, reports: Booster sampling recovered most clones from primary vaccination (96% CD4, approximately 90% CD8).

The study made its TCR cDNA through 5'RACE template switching. That step introduced a universal primer site along with UMIs. TCRdb ran MiXCR on the 5' RACE reads and lists one entry per CDR3 protein. The profile shows around 120,000 distinct CDR3 sequences, roughly 7.2% of them singletons. This clonotype was seen many times. The antigen is undetermined. V was clipped by 5 bases and J by 0 bases, with 10 bases between them. CDR1 and CDR2 from the germline V gene are MNHNS and SASEGT. The CDR3 sequence is 14 residues long. Sample: CD4+ T cells sorted from PBMCs, taken roughly 47 days after the first yellow fever vaccination. This clonotype was obtained from a man between 18 and 29 years old who received the YFV17D yellow fever vaccine. V gene TRBV6-1 combines with J gene TRBJ1-1; D unresolved. The CDR3 region has the DNA TGTGCCAGCAGTCGGGGTACCATGAACACTGAAGCTTTCTTT. Amino acid sequence: CASSRGTMNTEAFF.